Below, 21 T cell receptor beta chains from the same sample are listed, as sequenced in a study of long-term antiretroviral therapy in people with HIV. Running of the v3.0 immunoSEQ assay took place at survey level. Libraries were prepared by immunoSEQ multiplex PCR; TCRdb keeps only in-frame clonotypes and omits some of them. The repertoire includes 17,000 or so clones, approximately 75% of them detected once, and approximately 9% sits in the top ten. The sequenced sample was unsorted PBMCs, obtained 0.3 years after starting antiretroviral therapy. These receptors were taken from a man in his late teens or twenties with HIV.

V and J are TRBV7-2 and TRBJ1-6; weak D call: TRBD1 (5 bases). Germline CDR1 reads SGHTA; CDR2 reads FQGNSA. V lost 5 bases to trimming and J lost 0 bases, with 14 bases between them. The CDR3 runs to 17 residues. The DNA for the CDR3 is TGTGCCAGCAGCCCCCCCGGGGGAGGCTCCTATAATTCACCCCTCCACTTT. Its protein is CASSPPGGGSYNSPLHF.

The chain uses TRBV5-5 and TRBJ2-7; no definite D call. CDR1 is SGHKS, CDR2 YYEKEE, per germline (reference sequence). This CDR3 is 16 amino acids long. V lost 4 bases, J lost 3 bases, and 20 bases lay in between. In nucleotides, the CDR3 is TGTGCCAGCAGCACTGGTTACCGGGCAGGAGTCTACGAGCAGTACTTC. This encodes CASSTGYRAGVYEQYF.

The chain links TRBV28 to TRBJ2-7, with 8 nucleotides matching TRBD1. The CDR3 is 15 amino acids. J was trimmed by 3 bases and V by 7 bases; bases with no gene match: 11. CDR1 MDHEN and CDR2 SYDVKM come from the germline V gene. For the CDR3, the DNA is TGTGCCAGCATCCCGGGACAGGTCTGGAACTACGAGCAGTACTTC. This sequence encodes CASIPGQVWNYEQYF.

The rearrangement links TRBV6-4 to TRBJ1-2, with TRBD1 matching over 9 bases. CDR3 length equals 14 residues. Germline assignment: CDR1 MRHNA and CDR2 SNTAGT. The trim removed 6 bases at V and 4 bases at J, leaving 6 bases unmatched. The CDR3 here is CASSPGQGVYGYTF. DNA for the CDR3: TGTGCCAGCAGCCCGGGACAGGGAGTCTATGGCTACACCTTC.

The V and J genes are TRBV28 and TRBJ2-5, with TRBD2 matching over 9 bases. The CDR3 runs to 14 residues. Losses at the gene ends were 6 bases for V and 5 bases for J; bases not matched to a gene: 7. CDR1 is MDHEN, CDR2 SYDVKM, per germline. Written as DNA, the CDR3 is TGTGCCAGCAGCCCAGGACTAGCGTACGAGACCCAGTACTTC. Protein product: CASSPGLAYETQYF.

The rearrangement uses TRBV10-3 and TRBJ2-1; D perhaps matches TRBD1 (6 bases). Germline lookup yields CDR1 ENHRY and CDR2 SYGVKD. Trimming pared 6 bases from V and 9 bases from J, leaving 15 bases between. CDR3 length equals 13 residues. CDR3 region: CAIRDDTGSEQFF. Here the CDR3 DNA reads TGTGCCATCAGAGACGACACAGGGAGTGAGCAGTTCTTC.

This clone was observed a single time. This chain joins TRBV15 and TRBJ1-6; D ambiguous. Germline V gene lookup returns CDR1 LNHNV and CDR2 YYDKDF (reference sequence). V gave up 0 bases and J gave up 5 bases, with 11 bases separating them. This CDR3 has 16 amino acids. The CDR3 nucleotides are TGTGCCACCAGCAGAGAGGTTGACGGAAATAATTCACCCCTCCACTTT. Its translation: CATSREVDGNNSPLHF.

The V call is TRBV5-6, the J call TRBJ1-2, with TRBD1 as a possible D gene (5 bases). The CDR3 consists of 15 residues. Trimming cost V 0 bases and J 6 bases, with 15 bases left between them. The germline V gene has CDR1 SGHDT and CDR2 YYEEEE. In nucleotides, the CDR3 is TGTGCCAGCAGCTTGGCTCAGGGAAGCTACCATGGCTACACCTTC. Its translation is CASSLAQGSYHGYTF.

The V and J genes are TRBV7-9 and TRBJ2-5; D may be TRBD2 (6 bases). The CDR3 totals 14 residues. Germline values: CDR1 SEHNR, CDR2 FQNEAQ (reference sequence). Trimming took off 5 bases at V and 5 bases at J, with 15 bases between the two ends. CDR3 residues: CASSARGTDETQYF. The DNA of the CDR3 is TGTGCCAGCAGCGCCCGGGGGACCGATGAGACCCAGTACTTC.

The gene calls are TRBV21-1 and TRBJ2-6; the table's D call, TRBD2, was not checked against the DNA. TRBV21-1 represents a pseudogene. The CDR3 has 16 residues. Here the CDR3 reads CASSRGGGAGANVLTF. The CDR3 DNA is TGTGCCAGCAGCCGCGGAGGAGGGGCTGGGGCCAACGTCCTGACTTTC.

The rearrangement joins TRBV5-1 to TRBJ1-3; D possibly corresponds to TRBD1 (5 bases). Trimming cost V 4 bases and J 0 bases, with 17 bases left between them. This CDR3 spans 17 amino acids. Germline CDR1 reads SGHRS; CDR2 reads YFSETQ. CDR3 in amino acids: CASSPTPQGSSGNTIYF. In nucleotides, the CDR3 is TGCGCCAGCAGCCCCACCCCGCAGGGCAGCTCTGGAAACACCATATATTTT.

The gene calls are TRBV5-1 and TRBJ2-2; weak D call: TRBD1 (6 bases). The CDR3 is made up of 16 amino acids. The ends were cut back, 2 bases at V and 2 bases at J, with 13 bases in the middle. CDR1 is SGHRS and CDR2 is YFSETQ in the germline V gene. DNA for the CDR3: TGCGCCAGCAGCTTCGGTCAGGGGTTCAACACCGGGGAGCTGTTTTTT. Translated: CASSFGQGFNTGELFF. Looking up the rest from reference TRBV5-1 and TRBJ2-2 gives the full variable domain: KAGVTQTPRYLIKTRGQQVTLSCSPISGHRSVSWYQQTPGQGLQFLFEYFSETQRNKGNFPGRFSGRQFSNSRSEMNVSTLELGDSALYLCASSFGQGFNTGELFFGEGSRLTVL.

This clone was seen more than once but under ten times. The chain is built from TRBV27 and TRBJ2-7; D tentatively fits TRBD1 or TRBD2 (5 bases each). There are 14 residues in the CDR3. Germline CDR1 is MNHEY and CDR2 is SMNVEV (reference sequence). The V gene lost 5 bases and the J gene lost 2 bases, with 13 bases spanning the gap. CDR3 DNA: TGTGCCAGCAGTCGGTCCCAGGGAGCCTACGAGCAGTACTTC. It specifies CASSRSQGAYEQYF.

The chain couples TRBV7-8 to TRBJ1-6; weak D call: TRBD1 (5 bases). CDR1 is SGHVS, CDR2 FQNEAQ, per germline. V lost 5 bases and J 0 bases, leaving 11 bases between the germline ends. CDR3 length: 16 residues. For the CDR3, the DNA is TGTGCCAGCAGCCAGGGACGGAGCTCCTATAATTCACCCCTCCACTTT. It translates to CASSQGRSSYNSPLHF.

V is TRBV28 and J is TRBJ1-1; D is unclear. CDR1 is MDHEN, CDR2 SYDVKM, per germline. V lost 6 bases and J lost 5, with 16 bases in between. The CDR3 extends over 14 amino acids. The CDR3 is CASRLRRPGTEAFF. CDR3 nucleotides: TGTGCCAGCAGGCTTCGGAGGCCGGGGACTGAAGCTTTCTTT.

This clone has a single count. This chain uses TRBV28 with TRBJ1-5, with D possibly TRBD1 on 5 matching bases. Trimming took off 6 bases at V and 14 bases at J, with 20 bases between the two ends. This CDR3 region has 13 residues. The germline gives CDR1 MDHEN, CDR2 SYDVKM. DNA of the CDR3: TGTGCCAGCAGGTCGGCCGACAGCCGTTCGGAGCATTTT. The encoded protein is CASRSADSRSEHF.

This chain uses TRBV13 with TRBJ2-1, with D perhaps TRBD1 (6 bases). The germline V gene has CDR1 PRHDT and CDR2 FYEKMQ (reference sequence). CDR3 length equals 14 residues. V shed 2 bases and J shed 3 bases, with 8 bases lying between them. The CDR3 loop is CASSLHRDYNEQFF. Written as DNA, the CDR3 is TGTGCCAGCAGCTTACACAGGGACTACAATGAGCAGTTCTTC.

The chain has TRBV6-5 and TRBJ1-1; maybe TRBD1 (6 bases). The CDR3 runs 13 residues. V gave up 8 bases and J gave up 2 bases, with 12 bases separating them. The germline CDR1 and CDR2 sequences are MNHEY and SVGAGI. CDR3 amino acids: CASYTGFNTEAFF. Written as DNA, the CDR3 is TGTGCCAGCTATACAGGGTTTAACACTGAAGCTTTCTTT.

The chain has TRBV1 and TRBJ2-3; TRBD2 reflects the table's D call only, with no check against the DNA. TRBV1 is flagged as a pseudogene. The CDR3 contains 17 residues. The chain's CDR3 is CTSSQNSGGPPTDTQYF. The CDR3 DNA follows: TGCACCAGCAGCCAAAATAGCGGGGGGCCCCCCACAGATACGCAGTATTTT.

The J gene is TRBJ1-6, the V gene TRBV5-1, with D maybe TRBD1 (6 bases). Per the germline V gene, CDR1 is SGHRS and CDR2 is YFSETQ. The V gene lost 4 bases and the J gene lost 6 bases, with 14 bases spanning the gap. This CDR3 has 15 residues. CDR3 sequence reads: CASSPNRVGNSPLHF. The CDR3 nucleotides are TGCGCCAGCAGCCCGAACAGGGTTGGTAATTCACCCCTCCACTTT.

This chain links TRBV27 with TRBJ1-1; 9 nucleotides align to TRBD1. CDR3 length: 17 amino acids. Germline lookup yields CDR1 MNHEY and CDR2 SMNVEV (reference sequence). With V trimmed by 2 bases and J by 6 bases, 13 bases remained unmatched. CDR3 region: CASSLIYPGQGRSEAFF. The CDR3 DNA reads as TGTGCCAGCAGTTTAATTTATCCGGGACAGGGAAGATCTGAAGCTTTCTTT.